The 23 T cell receptor beta chains below come from one sample, sequenced in a study of T cell repertoires in cytomegalovirus infection. TCRdb re-called the reads with MiXCR, one entry per CDR3 protein. This table has roughly 280,000 distinct CDR3 sequences, roughly 15% appearing once. The sequencing sample was made of PBMCs. Receptor source: a human donor in good health (CMV status not recorded). Some clones in this sample may be carry-over from other donors' samples.

In this sample, this clonotype turned up many times. V is TRBV28 and J is TRBJ2-7; D is possibly TRBD1 or TRBD2 (5 bases each). The CDR3 runs 16 residues. The V and J ends lost 6 bases and 4 bases respectively, with 22 bases between them. The germline V gene has CDR1 MDHEN and CDR2 SYDVKM. CDR3 DNA sequence: TGTGCCAGCAGCCCCGGGACCGTAGGACGGCTTTACGAGCAGTACTTC. Amino acids: CASSPGTVGRLYEQYF.

This clonotype has only a few counts. The chain has TRBV20-1 and TRBJ1-1; perhaps TRBD1 as D (6 bases). Germline V CDR1 and CDR2: DFQATT, SNEGSKA (reference sequence). V lost 2 bases, J lost 1 base, and 11 bases lay in between. This CDR3 has 14 residues. CDR3 loop: CSARRGQSNTEAFF. The CDR3 coding sequence is TGCAGTGCTAGACGCGGACAGTCGAACACTGAAGCTTTCTTT.

Concerning this clonotype: Possible read error: a much larger clone is one base away. The chain has TRBV19 and TRBJ2-7, with D possibly matching TRBD2 (5 bases). CDR1 and CDR2 (germline): LNHDA, SQIVND (reference sequence). The length of the CDR3 is 14 residues. In DNA, the CDR3 is TGTGCCAGTACCTCAAGCGGTCGCTCCTACGAGCTGTACTTC. Protein sequence: CASTSSGRSYELYF.

This clonotype came up many times. The V and J genes are TRBV7-2 and TRBJ2-5; the D call may be TRBD1 or TRBD2 (6 bases each). V lost 2 bases to trimming and J lost 7 bases, with 14 bases between them. Per germline, CDR1 SGHTA and CDR2 FQGNSA. The CDR3 is 14 residues long. CDR3 loop: CASSLTGARLTQYF. CDR3 coding DNA: TGTGCCAGCAGCTTAACGGGGGCGCGGTTGACCCAGTACTTC.

This clonotype showed up just a few times. The chain joins TRBV18 to TRBJ1-1, with 12 positions matching TRBD1. This CDR3 spans 17 amino acids. The V gene's germline CDR1 is KGHSH and CDR2 LQKENI. V shed 0 bases, J shed 0 bases, and the junction held 2 bases outside the gene matches. Here the CDR3 reads CASSPPGQGALNTEAFF. For the CDR3, the DNA is TGTGCCAGCTCACCACCGGGACAGGGGGCTTTGAACACTGAAGCTTTCTTT.

This clonotype was counted ten times or more. The CDR3 is CASSDPGASGVLDTQYF. The CDR3 nucleotides read TGTGCCAGCAGTGACCCTGGGGCTAGCGGGGTACTAGATACGCAGTATTTT. The chain links TRBV25-1 to TRBJ2-3; 9 bases are shared with TRBD2. Germline-derived CDR1 and CDR2 are MGHDK and SYGVNS. V was pared by 3 bases and J by 5 bases, with 12 bases of the junction left unmatched. This CDR3 has 17 residues.

This clonotype was observed many times. The chain joins TRBV10-2 to TRBJ1-2; D may be TRBD1 (5 bases). The length of the CDR3 is 13 residues. The germline V gene has CDR1 WSHSY and CDR2 SAAADI. V dropped 0 bases and J dropped 8 bases, with 10 bases sitting between them. The CDR3 is CASSESGVGGYTF. The CDR3 nucleotides are TGCGCCAGCAGTGAGTCAGGGGTTGGCGGCTACACCTTC.

This clonotype was counted many times. The chain recombines TRBV7-2 with TRBJ2-5; the match to TRBD1 covers 7 bases. The CDR3 is 17 amino acids. Trimming took 5 bases from V and 7 from J; bases not matched to a gene: 19. Germline V gene sequence: CDR1 SGHTA, CDR2 FQGNSA. The CDR3 DNA reads TGTGCCAGCAGCCCATACAAGGACAGGACGTTCGGTGGGACCCAGTACTTC. Its translation is CASSPYKDRTFGGTQYF.

This clonotype was seen repeatedly, ten times or more. The V gene is TRBV4-1, the J gene TRBJ2-7; TRBD1 agrees at 7 bases. Germline V gives CDR1 MGHRA, CDR2 YSYEKL. J was trimmed by 6 bases and V by 1 base; bases with no gene match: 9. The CDR3 sequence is 15 residues long. The CDR3 here is CASSQGPGQRTEQYF. CDR3 sequence (DNA): TGCGCCAGCAGCCAAGGTCCGGGACAGAGGACCGAGCAGTACTTC.

In its sample, this clonotype was seen many times. The chain carries TRBV7-2 and TRBJ2-5, with 7 bases that match TRBD1. This CDR3 spans 14 amino acids. From germline, CDR1 is SGHTA and CDR2 FQGNSA. V trimming: 7 bases; J trimming: 0 bases; junction bases outside the gene matches: 5. In DNA form, the CDR3 reads TGTGCCAGCAACGTCAGGGGGAACCAAGAGACCCAGTACTTC. This sequence encodes CASNVRGNQETQYF.

There are many counts of this clonotype. The rearrangement joins TRBV7-2 to TRBJ1-5; TRBD1 matches at 9 bases. Germline V CDR1 and CDR2: SGHTA, FQGNSA. V was clipped by 5 bases and J by 7 bases; unmatched bases: 9. The CDR3 contains 15 residues. CDR3 loop: CASSTTGGGRQPQHF. CDR3 nucleotides: TGTGCCAGCAGCACCACAGGGGGCGGGCGGCAGCCCCAGCATTTT.

This clonotype occurred many times. This rearrangement joins TRBV7-8 to TRBJ1-5; 7 positions agree with TRBD1. In germline, CDR1 is SGHVS, CDR2 FQNEAQ. CDR3 length equals 17 residues. V dropped 2 bases and J dropped 1; count of bases not matched to a gene: 8. The DNA for the CDR3 is TGTGCCAGCAGCTTAACCCCGGGACAGTGGAGCAATCAGCCCCAGCATTTT. Translating gives CASSLTPGQWSNQPQHF.

Points on this clonotype: This may come from a read error, since a much larger clone is one base off. V and J are TRBV2 and TRBJ1-5, with D unclear. Germline V lookup: CDR1 SNHLY, CDR2 FYNNEI. Trimming took 9 bases from V and 3 from J, leaving 15 bases between them. The CDR3 sequence is 14 residues long. This CDR3 reads CASGLGNHNQPQHF. CDR3 DNA sequence: TGTGCCAGTGGCCTGGGGAACCACAATCAGCCCCAGCATTTT.

The table lists this clonotype with many counts. The J gene is TRBJ1-6, the V gene TRBV5-6; 9 bases match TRBD1. Germline CDR1 reads SGHDT; CDR2 reads YYEEEE. Losses at the gene ends were 2 bases for V and 7 bases for J; bases not matched to a gene: 4. The CDR3 totals 15 residues. The CDR3 spells CASSFLDRGNSPLHF. Written as DNA, the CDR3 is TGTGCCAGCAGCTTCTTGGACAGGGGCAATTCACCCCTCCACTTT.

This clonotype was picked up many times. The rearrangement uses TRBV7-2 and TRBJ2-1, with D perhaps matching TRBD1 (6 bases). Per the germline V gene, CDR1 is SGHTA and CDR2 is FQGNSA. The CDR3 is made up of 17 amino acids. With 1 base removed from V and 0 bases from J, the gap between germline ends came to 13 bases. The CDR3 is CASSLDRALSSYNEQFF. CDR3 bases: TGTGCCAGCAGCTTAGACAGGGCACTGAGCTCCTACAATGAGCAGTTCTTC.

Details on this clonotype: No conserved phenylalanine or tryptophan is present at the end of the CDR3, so a read error is the likely explanation. The limits of the CDR3 on the DNA are not certain, so only TCRdb's listed CDR3 is given. The chain uses TRBV7-9 and TRBJ2-3; the table's TRBD2 call for D was not verified on the DNA. Germline values: CDR1 SEHNR, CDR2 FQNEAQ (reference sequence). Termini included, the CDR3 measures 11 amino acids. This CDR3 is CATLSGLAEVY.

At least ten counts were recorded for this clonotype. CDR3 nucleotide sequence: TGTGCCACCAGCACTACAGGACTCTATACGAACACCGGGGAGCTGTTTTTT. The encoded protein is CATSTTGLYTNTGELFF. The rearrangement joins TRBV15 to TRBJ2-2; the D call may be TRBD1 or TRBD2 (5 bases each). Trimming left V 4 bases short and J 0 bases short, with 15 bases between. The CDR3 contains 17 residues. CDR1 LNHNV and CDR2 YYDKDF come from the germline V gene (reference sequence).

V is TRBV7-9 and J is TRBJ2-3; 8 nucleotides align to TRBD2. This CDR3 region has 15 residues. With 6 bases clipped from V and 1 base from J, the junction kept 6 bases outside the gene matches. Germline V gene data show CDR1 as SEHNR and CDR2 as FQNEAQ (reference sequence). The CDR3 protein is CASSSAGAGTDTQYF. The CDR3 DNA sequence: TGTGCCAGCAGTTCAGCGGGAGCCGGCACAGATACGCAGTATTTT.

The chain carries TRBV5-4 and TRBJ1-2; D not certain. This CDR3 is 13 amino acids long. Germline values: CDR1 SGHNT, CDR2 YYREEE (reference sequence). V lost 3 bases and J 6 bases, leaving 12 bases between the germline ends. DNA for the CDR3: TGTGCCAGCAGCTCGTGGGGTAGCAATGGCTACACCTTC. It specifies CASSSWGSNGYTF. Variable domain in full (rest from reference TRBV5-4 and TRBJ1-2): ETGVTQSPTHLIKTRGQQVTLRCSSQSGHNTVSWYQQALGQGPQFIFQYYREEENGRGNFPPRFSGLQFPNYSSELNVNALELDDSALYLCASSSWGSNGYTFGSGTRLTVV.

This clonotype was counted a few times. The chain carries TRBV6-2 or TRBV6-3 and TRBJ2-7, with a tentative D call TRBD1 (6 bases). Looked up from germline, CDR1 is MNHEY and CDR2 is SVGEGT. V was shortened by 2 bases and J by 2 bases, with 10 bases between the two germline ends. There are 14 residues in the CDR3. The CDR3 loop reads CASSYPDRAYEQYF. In DNA form, the CDR3 reads TGTGCCAGCAGTTACCCGGACAGAGCCTACGAGCAGTACTTC.

This clonotype was detected a few times. V and J are TRBV7-9 and TRBJ1-5; 8 nucleotides line up with TRBD1. The CDR3 spans 14 residues. The germline CDR1 and CDR2 sequences are SEHNR and FQNEAQ (reference sequence). V lost 4 bases to trimming and J lost 6 bases; unmatched junction nucleotides: 5. CDR3 coding DNA: TGTGCCAGCAGCTCGACAGGGGCGCGTCAGCCCCAGCATTTT. Translation gives CASSSTGARQPQHF.

This clonotype was counted ten times or more. The gene calls are TRBV6-1 and TRBJ2-6, with 7 bases identical to TRBD1. The CDR3 covers 16 residues. Germline CDR1 MNHNS, CDR2 SASEGT. With V trimmed by 5 bases and J by 0 bases, 4 bases remained unmatched. The CDR3 nucleotides are TGTGCCAGCAGTCCGACAGGGTACTCTGGGGCCAACGTCCTGACTTTC. Protein: CASSPTGYSGANVLTF.

This clonotype occurred many times. This chain connects TRBV6-2 or TRBV6-3 to TRBJ1-6; D gene uncertain. The CDR3 runs 14 residues. Germline CDR1 is MNHEY and CDR2 is SVGEGT. With 2 bases removed from V and 14 bases from J, the gap between germline ends came to 16 bases. CDR3 DNA sequence: TGTGCCAGCAGTTACGAGGCGGATCACTCGACCCTCCACTTT. This codes for CASSYEADHSTLHF.